The 8 T cell receptor beta chains below were found in one sample sequenced in a study of T cell responses to AZD1222 COVID-19 vaccine. The data were produced by immunoSEQ multiplex PCR, yet TCRdb's version contains in-frame clones alone and is incomplete. The sample contains 35,000 to 45,000 clones, 65% to 85% of which appear only once. This specimen consisted of peripheral blood, obtained 28 days after the second AZD1222 dose. All receptors derive from an adult who received the AZD1222 COVID-19 vaccine.

V gene TRBV28 combines with J gene TRBJ1-2; D not certain. The CDR3 has 12 residues. V was pared by 8 bases and J by 5 bases, with 12 bases between. CDR1 is MDHEN, CDR2 SYDVKM, per germline. The CDR3 DNA sequence: TGTGCCAGCCGCGACACCTTGTATGGCTACACCTTC. It translates to CASRDTLYGYTF.

The V call is TRBV19, the J call TRBJ2-7; maybe TRBD1 (6 bases). Germline values: CDR1 LNHDA, CDR2 SQIVND (reference sequence). The CDR3 totals 15 residues. V was pared by 0 bases and J by 3 bases, with 12 bases between. CDR3 amino acids: CASSIDVSRGYEQYF. DNA of the CDR3: TGTGCCAGTAGTATAGATGTTAGCAGGGGCTACGAGCAGTACTTC.

This clone was observed once. The V and J genes are TRBV12-3 or TRBV12-4 and TRBJ2-3, with D unresolved. The CDR3 runs to 13 residues. Trimming removed 6 bases from V and 4 bases from J, with 11 bases in between. CDR3 residues: CASRRPWPDTQYF. The CDR3 DNA sequence: TGTGCCAGCAGAAGACCATGGCCAGATACGCAGTATTTT.

The count of this clone is one. The chain uses TRBV7-2 and TRBJ1-2, with D perhaps TRBD1 (6 bases). V was pared by 2 bases and J by 4 bases, with 11 bases between. The CDR3 totals 14 residues. CDR1 and CDR2 from the germline V gene are SGHTA and FQGNSA. CDR3 nucleotide sequence: TGTGCCAGCAGCTTATCGACAGGTGGCTATGGCTACACCTTC. Translation: CASSLSTGGYGYTF.

The chain uses TRBV5-6 and TRBJ1-5; D may be TRBD1 (6 bases). Germline V gene lookup returns CDR1 SGHDT and CDR2 YYEEEE. V shed 4 bases and J shed 8 bases, with 13 bases lying between them. The CDR3 has 13 residues. The DNA of the CDR3 is TGTGCCAGCAGCAGCAAAGGGGGTGAGCCCCAGCATTTT. Protein: CASSSKGGEPQHF.

This chain joins TRBV7-3 and TRBJ2-3; 9 bases agree with TRBD2. Germline V gene data show CDR1 as SGHTA and CDR2 as FQGTGA. J gave up 0 bases and V 2 bases, and 6 bases lay outside the gene matches. The CDR3 extends over 17 amino acids. The CDR3 is CASSLGLAGPSTDTQYF. The DNA for the CDR3 is TGTGCCAGCAGCTTAGGCCTAGCGGGGCCCAGCACAGATACGCAGTATTTT. Variable domain in full (rest from reference TRBV7-3 and TRBJ2-3): GAGVSQTPSNKVTEKGKYVELRCDPISGHTALYWYRQSLGQGPEFLIYFQGTGAADDSGLPNDRFFAVRPEGSVSTLKIQRTERGDSAVYLCASSLGLAGPSTDTQYFGPGTRLTVL.

This chain links TRBV3-1 (or the pseudogene TRBV3-2) with TRBJ2-1; maybe TRBD1 (5 bases). This CDR3 region has 14 residues. Germline values: CDR1 LGHDT, CDR2 YNNKEL (reference sequence). Between the trimmed V and J ends, which lost 4 bases and 5 bases, there was a span of 12 bases. CDR3 DNA sequence: TGTGCCAGCAGCCGACAGCTTTCCAACAATGAGCAGTTCTTC. Translation: CASSRQLSNNEQFF.

The chain recombines TRBV14 with TRBJ2-5; D not certain. This CDR3 is 15 amino acids long. Trimming took 0 bases from V and 2 from J, leaving 10 bases between them. Germline values: CDR1 SGHDN, CDR2 FVKESK. CDR3 sequence reads: CASSQDNRVQETQYF. In nucleotides, the CDR3 is TGTGCCAGCAGCCAAGATAATCGGGTACAAGAGACCCAGTACTTC. Full variable domain (missing parts from reference TRBV14 and TRBJ2-5): EAGVTQFPSHSVIEKGQTVTLRCDPISGHDNLYWYRRVMGKEIKFLLHFVKESKQDESGMPNNRFLAERTGGTYSTLKVQPAELEDSGVYFCASSQDNRVQETQYFGPGTRLLVL.